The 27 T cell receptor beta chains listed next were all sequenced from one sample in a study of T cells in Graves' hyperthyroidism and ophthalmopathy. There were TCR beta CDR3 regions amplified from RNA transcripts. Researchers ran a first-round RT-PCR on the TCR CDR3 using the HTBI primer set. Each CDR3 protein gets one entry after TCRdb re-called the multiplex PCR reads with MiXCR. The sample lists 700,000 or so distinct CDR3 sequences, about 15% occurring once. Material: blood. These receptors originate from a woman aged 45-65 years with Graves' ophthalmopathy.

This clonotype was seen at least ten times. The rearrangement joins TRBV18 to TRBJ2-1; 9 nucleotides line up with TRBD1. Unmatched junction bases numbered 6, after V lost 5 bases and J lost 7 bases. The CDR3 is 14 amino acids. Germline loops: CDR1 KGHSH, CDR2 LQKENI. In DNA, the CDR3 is TGTGCCAGCTCAGACAAGGACAGGGGTAATGAGCAGTTCTTC. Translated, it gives CASSDKDRGNEQFF.

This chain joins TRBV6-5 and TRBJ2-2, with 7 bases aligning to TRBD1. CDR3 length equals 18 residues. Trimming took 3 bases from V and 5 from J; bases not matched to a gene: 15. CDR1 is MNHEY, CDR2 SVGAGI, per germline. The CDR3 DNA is TGTGCCAGCAGTTATTATGGAAGAGGGGGCGGCGGAACCGGGGAGCTGTTTTTT. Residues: CASSYYGRGGGGTGELFF.

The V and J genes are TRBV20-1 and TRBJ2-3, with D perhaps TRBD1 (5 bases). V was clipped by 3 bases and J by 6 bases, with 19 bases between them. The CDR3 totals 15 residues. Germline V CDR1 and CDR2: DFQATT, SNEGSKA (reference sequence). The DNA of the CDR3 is TGCAGTGCTAGTATGGACAAGGGTAGAGCGGATACGCAGTATTTT. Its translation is CSASMDKGRADTQYF.

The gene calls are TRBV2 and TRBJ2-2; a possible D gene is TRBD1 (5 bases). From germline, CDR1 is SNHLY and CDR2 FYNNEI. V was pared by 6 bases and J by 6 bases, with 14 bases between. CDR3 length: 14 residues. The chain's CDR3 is CASRWTQNAGELFF. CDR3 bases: TGTGCCAGCAGGTGGACACAGAATGCCGGGGAGCTGTTTTTT.

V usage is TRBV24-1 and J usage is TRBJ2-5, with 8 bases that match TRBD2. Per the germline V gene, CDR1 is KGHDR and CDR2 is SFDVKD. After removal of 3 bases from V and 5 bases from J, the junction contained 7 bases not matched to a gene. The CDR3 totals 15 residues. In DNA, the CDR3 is TGTGCCACCAGTGATCCCGGGAGGGCCGGTGAGACCCAGTACTTC. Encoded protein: CATSDPGRAGETQYF.

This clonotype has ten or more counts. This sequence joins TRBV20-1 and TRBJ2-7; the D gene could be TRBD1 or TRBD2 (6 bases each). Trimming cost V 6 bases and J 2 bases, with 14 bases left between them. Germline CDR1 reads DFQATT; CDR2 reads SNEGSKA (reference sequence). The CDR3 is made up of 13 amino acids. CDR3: CSAPGGATYEQYF. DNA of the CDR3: TGCAGTGCCCCCGGGGGCGCGACCTACGAGCAGTACTTC.

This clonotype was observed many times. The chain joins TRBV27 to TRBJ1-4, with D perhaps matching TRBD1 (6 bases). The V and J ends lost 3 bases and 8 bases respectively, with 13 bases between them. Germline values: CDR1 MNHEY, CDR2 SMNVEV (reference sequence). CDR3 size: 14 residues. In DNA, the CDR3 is TGTGCCAGCAGTTTCAGGGGACGTTGGGAAAAACTGTTTTTT. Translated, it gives CASSFRGRWEKLFF.

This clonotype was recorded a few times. The CDR3: CASGFPILAREGRADTQYF. The CDR3 coding sequence is TGTGCTAGTGGTTTCCCGATTCTAGCGAGGGAGGGCCGGGCAGATACGCAGTATTTT. The J gene is TRBJ2-3, the V gene TRBV12-5, with 7 positions matching TRBD2. Looked up from germline, CDR1 is LGHNT and CDR2 is FRNRAP. CDR3 size: 19 residues. The trim removed 3 bases at V and 4 bases at J, leaving 19 bases unmatched.

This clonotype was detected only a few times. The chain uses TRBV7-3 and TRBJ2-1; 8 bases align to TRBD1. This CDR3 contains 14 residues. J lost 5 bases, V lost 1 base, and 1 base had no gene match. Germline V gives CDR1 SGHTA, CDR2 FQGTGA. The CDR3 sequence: CASSLRGQDNEQFF. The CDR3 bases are TGTGCCAGCAGCTTAAGGGGACAGGACAATGAGCAGTTCTTC.

The CDR3 here is CASSLARAFPREETQYF. In DNA, the CDR3 is TGTGCCAGCAGCTTGGCCAGGGCCTTTCCTAGGGAAGAGACCCAGTACTTC. The chain carries TRBV7-8 and TRBJ2-5; possibly TRBD1 for D (5 bases). The V gene's germline CDR1 is SGHVS and CDR2 FQNEAQ. CDR3 length equals 17 residues. V was shortened by 3 bases and J by 3 bases, with 20 bases between the two germline ends.

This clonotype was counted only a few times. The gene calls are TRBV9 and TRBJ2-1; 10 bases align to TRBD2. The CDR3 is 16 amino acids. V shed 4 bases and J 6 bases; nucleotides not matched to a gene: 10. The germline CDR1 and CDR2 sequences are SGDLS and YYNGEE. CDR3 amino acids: CASSLTRASGSNEQFF. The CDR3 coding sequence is TGTGCCAGCAGCCTCACCAGGGCTAGCGGGAGCAATGAGCAGTTCTTC.

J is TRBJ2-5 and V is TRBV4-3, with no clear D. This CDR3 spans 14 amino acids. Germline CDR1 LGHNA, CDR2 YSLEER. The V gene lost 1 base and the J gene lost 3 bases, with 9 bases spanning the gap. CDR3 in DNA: TGCGCCAGCAGCCAAGGGGCCAGAAAAGAGACCCAGTACTTC. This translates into CASSQGARKETQYF.

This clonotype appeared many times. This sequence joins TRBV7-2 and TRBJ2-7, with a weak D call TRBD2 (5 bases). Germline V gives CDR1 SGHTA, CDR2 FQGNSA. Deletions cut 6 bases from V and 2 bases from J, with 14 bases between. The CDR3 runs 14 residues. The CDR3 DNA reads TGTGCCAGCAGTTTGGGAGCGGAGGCCTACGAGCAGTACTTC. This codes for CASSLGAEAYEQYF.

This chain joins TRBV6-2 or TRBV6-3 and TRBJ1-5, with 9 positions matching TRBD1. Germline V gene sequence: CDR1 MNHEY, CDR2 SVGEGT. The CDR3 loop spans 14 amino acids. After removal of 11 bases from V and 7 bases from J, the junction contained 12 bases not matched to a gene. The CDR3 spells CAGTDRGQGQPQHF. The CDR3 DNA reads TGTGCCGGCACGGACAGGGGACAAGGGCAGCCCCAGCATTTT.

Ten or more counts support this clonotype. The CDR3 here is CASSAEHPKSYNEQFF. In DNA form, the CDR3 reads TGTGCCAGCAGTGCGGAACACCCAAAATCCTACAATGAGCAGTTCTTC. The chain employs TRBV2 and TRBJ2-1; D gene unclear. The germline CDR1 and CDR2 sequences are SNHLY and FYNNEI. CDR3 length equals 16 residues. The V and J ends lost 4 bases and 1 base respectively, with 14 bases between them.

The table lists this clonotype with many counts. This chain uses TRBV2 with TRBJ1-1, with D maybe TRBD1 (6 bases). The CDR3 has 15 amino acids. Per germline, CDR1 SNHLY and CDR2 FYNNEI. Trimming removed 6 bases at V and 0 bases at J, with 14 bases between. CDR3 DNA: TGTGCCAGCAGAGCCGGGACATACGTGAACACTGAAGCTTTCTTT. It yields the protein CASRAGTYVNTEAFF.

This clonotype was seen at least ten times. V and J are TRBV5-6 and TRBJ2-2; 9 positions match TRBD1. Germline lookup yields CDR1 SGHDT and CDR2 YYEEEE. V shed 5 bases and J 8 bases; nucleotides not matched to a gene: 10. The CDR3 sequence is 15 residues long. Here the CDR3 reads CASRVGTGRSGELFF. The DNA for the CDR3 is TGTGCCAGCAGGGTTGGGACAGGGAGATCTGGGGAGCTGTTTTTT.

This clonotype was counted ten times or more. The CDR3 DNA reads TGTGCCAGCAGCTCACGCGGGAGAGCGGCTTTCTTT. Its translation is CASSSRGRAAFF. J is TRBJ1-1 and V is TRBV7-2; D ambiguous. The CDR3 totals 12 residues. Germline V CDR1 and CDR2: SGHTA, FQGNSA. V gave up 4 bases and J gave up 11 bases, with 14 bases separating them.

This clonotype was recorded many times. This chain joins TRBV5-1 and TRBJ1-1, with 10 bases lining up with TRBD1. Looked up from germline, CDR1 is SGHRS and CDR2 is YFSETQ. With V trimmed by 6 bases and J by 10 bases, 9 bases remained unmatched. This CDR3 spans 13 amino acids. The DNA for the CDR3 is TGCGCCAGCACGCTACTAGGACAGGGGGGAGCTTTCTTT. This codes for CASTLLGQGGAFF. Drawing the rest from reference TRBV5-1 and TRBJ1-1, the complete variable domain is KAGVTQTPRYLIKTRGQQVTLSCSPISGHRSVSWYQQTPGQGLQFLFEYFSETQRNKGNFPGRFSGRQFSNSRSEMNVSTLELGDSALYLCASTLLGQGGAFFGQGTRLTVV.

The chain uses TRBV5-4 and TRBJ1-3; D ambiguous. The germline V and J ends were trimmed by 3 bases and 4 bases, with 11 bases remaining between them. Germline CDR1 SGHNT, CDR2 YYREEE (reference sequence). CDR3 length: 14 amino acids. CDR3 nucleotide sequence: TGTGCCAGCAGCTCCATACGGGGAGGAAACACCATATATTTT. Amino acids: CASSSIRGGNTIYF.

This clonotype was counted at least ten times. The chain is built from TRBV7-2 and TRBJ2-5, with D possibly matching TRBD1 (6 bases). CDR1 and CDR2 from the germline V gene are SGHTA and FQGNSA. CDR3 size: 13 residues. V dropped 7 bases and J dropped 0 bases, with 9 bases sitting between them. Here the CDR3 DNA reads TGTGCCAGCACCGGACAGTACCAAGAGACCCAGTACTTC. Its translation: CASTGQYQETQYF.

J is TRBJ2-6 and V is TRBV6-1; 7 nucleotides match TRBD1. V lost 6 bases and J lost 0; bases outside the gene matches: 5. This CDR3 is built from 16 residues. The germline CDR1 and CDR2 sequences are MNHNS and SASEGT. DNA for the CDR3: TGTGCCAGCAGGGGACAGCCCATCTCTGGGGCCAACGTCCTGACTTTC. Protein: CASRGQPISGANVLTF.

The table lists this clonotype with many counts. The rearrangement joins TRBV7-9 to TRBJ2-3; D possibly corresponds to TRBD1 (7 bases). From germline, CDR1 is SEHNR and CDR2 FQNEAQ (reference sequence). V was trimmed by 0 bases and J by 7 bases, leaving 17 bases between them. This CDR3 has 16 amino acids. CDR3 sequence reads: CASSLAGGTERNTQYF. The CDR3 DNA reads TGTGCCAGCAGCTTAGCAGGGGGGACAGAACGAAATACGCAGTATTTT.

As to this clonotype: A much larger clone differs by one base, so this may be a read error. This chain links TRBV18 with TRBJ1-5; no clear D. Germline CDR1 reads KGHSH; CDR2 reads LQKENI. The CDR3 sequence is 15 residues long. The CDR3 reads CATSPQLDSNQPQHF. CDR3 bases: TGTGCCACCTCACCGCAACTAGATAGCAATCAGCCCCAGCATTTT. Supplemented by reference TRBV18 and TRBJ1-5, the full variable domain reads NAGVMQNPRHLVRRRGQEARLRCSPMKGHSHVYWYRQLPEEGLKFMVYLQKENIIDESGMPKERFSAEFPKEGPSILRIQQVVRGDSAAYFCATSPQLDSNQPQHFGDGTRLSIL.

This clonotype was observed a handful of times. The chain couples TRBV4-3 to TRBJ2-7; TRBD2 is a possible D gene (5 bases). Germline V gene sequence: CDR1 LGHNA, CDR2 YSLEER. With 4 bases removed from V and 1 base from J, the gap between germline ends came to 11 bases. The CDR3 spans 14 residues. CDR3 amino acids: CASSRKRLSYEQYF. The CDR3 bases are TGCGCCAGCAGCCGCAAGCGGTTATCCTACGAGCAGTACTTC.

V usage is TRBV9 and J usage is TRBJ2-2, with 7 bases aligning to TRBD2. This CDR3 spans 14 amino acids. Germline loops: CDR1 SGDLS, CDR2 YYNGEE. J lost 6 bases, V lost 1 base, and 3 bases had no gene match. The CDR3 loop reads CASSVTLASGELFF. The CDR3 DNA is TGTGCCAGCAGCGTAACACTAGCGTCCGGGGAGCTGTTTTTT.

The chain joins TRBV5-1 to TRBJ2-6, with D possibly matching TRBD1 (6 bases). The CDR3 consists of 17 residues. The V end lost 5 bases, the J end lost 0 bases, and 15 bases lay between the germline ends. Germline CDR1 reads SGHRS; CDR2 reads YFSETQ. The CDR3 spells CASRADSTSSGANVLTF. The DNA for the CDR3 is TGCGCCAGCAGGGCGGACAGTACCAGCTCTGGGGCCAACGTCCTGACTTTC.